A single sample gave rise to the 28 T cell receptor beta chains below, sequenced in a study of human T cells and chemical hapten exposure. TCRdb analysed the RACE reads with MiXCR anew, one entry per CDR3 protein. The repertoire holds under 100,000 distinct CDR3 sequences, with over 9.5% as singletons. As to time point: patch test 2, 6 weeks after DPC sensitization. Treatment noted: therapeutic diphenylcyclopropenone sensitization with weekly scalp DPC. Material: whole blood, obtained in connection with sensitization to the hapten diphenylcyclopropenone (DPC). The source is a middle-aged woman with alopecia areata. Some clones in this sample may be carry-over from other donors' samples.

The V and J genes are TRBV28 and TRBJ2-7; 10 bases align to TRBD1. Germline CDR1 MDHEN, CDR2 SYDVKM. The CDR3 covers 16 residues. V lost 8 bases, J lost 3 bases, and 13 bases stayed unmatched. DNA of the CDR3: TGTGCCAGCCGAAACCGGGGGACAGGGGTCATCTACGAGCAGTACTTC. This translates into CASRNRGTGVIYEQYF. The full variable domain, completed using reference TRBV28 and TRBJ2-7, is DVKVTQSSRYLVKRTGEKVFLECVQDMDHENMFWYRQDPGLGLRLIYFSYDVKMKEKGDIPEGYSVSREKKERFSLILESASTNQTSMYLCASRNRGTGVIYEQYFGPGTRLTVT.

This clonotype has more than one count but fewer than ten. The rearrangement uses TRBV9 and TRBJ2-2, with D tentatively TRBD1 (6 bases). The CDR3 length is 18 residues. Germline CDR1 and CDR2: SGDLS and YYNGEE. Trimming took off 1 base at V and 3 bases at J, with 19 bases between the two ends. The CDR3 region is CASSVTDVGDIHTGELFF. CDR3 sequence (DNA): TGTGCCAGCAGCGTAACAGACGTGGGGGACATCCACACCGGGGAGCTGTTTTTT.

With regard to this clonotype: As the CDR3 is not closed by the conserved phenylalanine or tryptophan, this likely results from a read error. The chain carries TRBV6-2 or TRBV6-3 and TRBJ2-1, with D tentatively TRBD2 (6 bases). This CDR3 contains 15 residues. V dropped 6 bases and J dropped 0 bases, with 12 bases sitting between them. Per the germline V gene, CDR1 is MNHEY and CDR2 is SVGEGT. CDR3 coding DNA: TGTGCCAGCAGACTTAGCGGATTCTCCTACAATGAGCAGTTCTCC. It specifies CASRLSGFSYNEQFS.

In the case of this clonotype: Being one base from a much bigger clone, this may be a read error. In nucleotides, the CDR3 is TGTGCCAGCAGCAAAGCCCCAGGGTGGGGCACTGAAGCTTACTTT. It translates to CASSKAPGWGTEAYF. The chain uses TRBV21-1 and TRBJ1-1; the table's D call, TRBD1, has no DNA check behind it. TRBV21-1 is a recognized pseudogene. The CDR3 sequence is 15 residues long.

About this clonotype: One end of the junction varies from germline; a read error may be responsible. The rearrangement links TRBV6-2 or TRBV6-3 to TRBJ2-5; the D is unclear. CDR1 and CDR2 (germline): MNHEY, SVGEGT. The CDR3 consists of 14 residues. The CDR3 sequence is CVSRTQALQETQYF. DNA for the CDR3: TGTGTCAGCAGAACACAAGCGCTCCAAGAGACCCAGTACTTC.

The V call is TRBV2, the J call TRBJ2-5; 8 nucleotides line up with TRBD1. Germline V gene lookup returns CDR1 SNHLY and CDR2 FYNNEI. Trimming removed 2 bases from V and 1 base from J; junction bases left unmatched: 3. The length of the CDR3 is 15 residues. The CDR3 sequence: CASSENRGVQETQYF. DNA for the CDR3: TGTGCCAGCAGTGAAAACAGGGGGGTCCAAGAGACCCAGTACTTC.

This clonotype was counted at least ten times. The chain uses TRBV15 and TRBJ2-2, with 8 bases identical to TRBD1. Per germline, CDR1 LNHNV and CDR2 YYDKDF (reference sequence). The CDR3 is 13 residues long. Trimming cost V 11 bases and J 1 base; bases outside gene matches: 3. CDR3 sequence reads: CASGTGNTGELFF. The CDR3 DNA sequence: TGTGCCTCCGGGACAGGGAACACCGGGGAGCTGTTTTTT.

This rearrangement joins TRBV19 to TRBJ1-2; the D gene is possibly TRBD1 (5 bases). The CDR3 has 13 residues. The V gene's germline CDR1 is LNHDA and CDR2 SQIVND (reference sequence). Trimming took 10 bases from V and 4 from J, leaving 16 bases between them. This chain's CDR3 is CATGTGTGYGYTF. CDR3 nucleotide sequence: TGTGCCACCGGCACCGGGACGGGCTATGGCTACACCTTC.

The chain carries TRBV5-4 and TRBJ2-1; D ambiguous. Germline V gives CDR1 SGHNT, CDR2 YYREEE (reference sequence). V lost 6 bases and J lost 0, with 10 bases in between. The CDR3 has 14 amino acids. This CDR3 reads CASTLGSSYNEQFF. In nucleotides, the CDR3 is TGTGCCAGCACCTTAGGAAGCTCCTACAATGAGCAGTTCTTC.

V usage is TRBV6-5 and J usage is TRBJ2-5; 13 bases agree with TRBD2. Germline lookup yields CDR1 MNHEY and CDR2 SVGAGI. J was trimmed by 3 bases and V by 7 bases; bases with no gene match: 2. This CDR3 comprises 14 residues. The CDR3 spells CASTGLAGEETQYF. In DNA, the CDR3 is TGTGCCAGCACCGGACTAGCGGGAGAAGAGACCCAGTACTTC.

This clonotype occurred a few times. This may come from a read error, since a much larger clone is one base off. The rearrangement uses TRBV6-2 or TRBV6-3 and TRBJ2-7, with a weak D call TRBD1 (6 bases). The end of the DNA is better explained by TRBJ2-1, so the J call may be wrong. The CDR3 runs to 12 residues. From germline, CDR1 is MNHEY and CDR2 SVGEGT. CDR3 nucleotide sequence: TGTGCCAGCAGCAGGGGACCCTACGAGCAGTTCTTC. Translated: CASSRGPYEQFF.

This clonotype was observed a handful of times. The chain has TRBV6-2 or TRBV6-3 and TRBJ2-1, with 7 bases aligning to TRBD2. Trimming at V came to 7 bases and at J to 4 bases, leaving 10 bases not matched to a gene. The germline V gene has CDR1 MNHEY and CDR2 SVGEGT. The CDR3 is 15 amino acids. CDR3 loop: CASIDGGVPYNEQFF. The CDR3 coding sequence is TGTGCCAGCATCGATGGGGGGGTTCCATACAATGAGCAGTTCTTC.

DNA of the CDR3: TGTGCCAGCAGCCCCCGGGACAGACCACGGAACACCGGGGAGCTGTTTTTT. The encoded protein is CASSPRDRPRNTGELFF. This chain connects TRBV5-6 to TRBJ2-2; 7 bases match TRBD1. CDR1 is SGHDT and CDR2 is YYEEEE in the germline V gene. This CDR3 has 17 amino acids. V was clipped by 4 bases and J by 1 base; unmatched bases: 10.

The chain employs TRBV12-3 or TRBV12-4 and TRBJ1-1; D is possibly TRBD1 (5 bases). The V and J ends lost 6 bases and 4 bases respectively, with 12 bases between them. The CDR3 runs to 13 residues. Written as DNA, the CDR3 is TGTGCCAGCAGCTGGGGACGGGGCACTGAAGCTTTCTTT. Residues: CASSWGRGTEAFF.

The count of this clonotype is one. The chain couples TRBV20-1 to TRBJ1-2; 8 bases line up with TRBD1. From germline, CDR1 is DFQATT and CDR2 SNEGSKA (reference sequence). The CDR3 sequence is 13 residues long. V was clipped by 5 bases and J by 0 bases; unmatched bases: 2. As DNA, the CDR3 is TGCAGTGCTCAGACAGGGGCTAACTATGGCTACACCTTC. As protein: CSAQTGANYGYTF.

The rearrangement joins TRBV28 to TRBJ1-6; 9 nucleotides match TRBD1. Per the germline V gene, CDR1 is MDHEN and CDR2 is SYDVKM. V shed 7 bases and J 7 bases; nucleotides not matched to a gene: 11. This CDR3 is built from 16 residues. The CDR3 here is CASTLTGGGGNSPLHF. The DNA of the CDR3 is TGTGCCAGCACCCTGACAGGGGGGGGAGGGAATTCACCCCTCCACTTT.

This chain connects TRBV3-1 to TRBJ2-1, with 8 bases that match TRBD2. There are 14 residues in the CDR3. The germline V gene has CDR1 LGHDT and CDR2 YNNKEL (reference sequence). J lost 9 bases, V lost 1 base, and 5 bases had no gene match. Here the CDR3 DNA reads TGTGCCAGCAGCCAAGGGACTAGCCGGGGTGAGCAGTTCTTC. It specifies CASSQGTSRGEQFF.

This chain links TRBV12-3 or TRBV12-4 with TRBJ1-4, with 10 bases fitting TRBD1. The CDR3 length is 17 residues. Trimming cost V 6 bases and J 17 bases; bases outside gene matches: 24. CDR3 sequence reads: CASSHRQGAATNEICFF. Here the CDR3 DNA reads TGTGCCAGCAGCCACCGACAGGGGGCTGCAACTAATGAAATCTGTTTTTTT.

The V and J genes are TRBV29-1 and TRBJ2-1; 9 nucleotides align to TRBD1. This CDR3 contains 11 residues. Looked up from germline, CDR1 is SQVTM and CDR2 is ANQGSEA. The CDR3 here is CVPGQGNEQFF. The CDR3 nucleotides are TGCGTCCCGGGACAGGGTAATGAGCAGTTCTTC.

The rearrangement joins TRBV6-2 or TRBV6-3 to TRBJ2-7; D might be TRBD1 (5 bases). Trimming cost V 0 bases and J 3 bases, with 9 bases left between them. CDR3 length: 14 residues. Germline V gene lookup returns CDR1 MNHEY and CDR2 SVGEGT. The CDR3 loop is CASSYSGQGYEQYF. The CDR3 bases are TGTGCCAGCAGTTACTCCGGGCAGGGCTACGAGCAGTACTTC.

This chain joins TRBV28 and TRBJ1-1; no clear D. This CDR3 is 13 amino acids long. CDR1 and CDR2 (germline): MDHEN, SYDVKM. Trimming took 5 bases from V and 7 from J, leaving 14 bases between them. For the CDR3, the DNA is TGTGCCAGCAGTCTTGGCCTAACCTTTGAAGCTTTCTTT. The encoded protein is CASSLGLTFEAFF.

There are a few counts of this clonotype. The rearrangement links TRBV7-8 to TRBJ1-4; D may be TRBD1 (6 bases). The CDR3 length is 15 residues. The V gene lost 5 bases and the J gene lost 8 bases, with 18 bases spanning the gap. Per germline, CDR1 SGHVS and CDR2 FQNEAQ. CDR3 in DNA: TGTGCCAGCAGCCCACAAACCGGGGGGACAGAAAAACTGTTTTTT. Its protein product is CASSPQTGGTEKLFF.

The J gene is TRBJ2-5, the V gene TRBV11-2, with 7 positions matching TRBD2. J gave up 2 bases and V 8 bases, and 11 bases lay outside the gene matches. The germline CDR1 and CDR2 sequences are SGHAT and FQNNGV. There are 15 residues in the CDR3. The CDR3 reads CASSEGLAVQETQYF. DNA of the CDR3: TGTGCCAGCTCCGAAGGGCTAGCGGTGCAAGAGACCCAGTACTTC.

This clonotype was seen a handful of times. The CDR3 sequence is CASSERVSNQPQHF. Here the CDR3 DNA reads TGTGCCAGCAGTGAACGGGTTAGCAATCAGCCCCAGCATTTT. The chain uses TRBV2 and TRBJ1-5; D gene uncertain. This CDR3 is 14 amino acids long. V was clipped by 2 bases and J by 0 bases, with 5 bases between them. Germline-derived CDR1 and CDR2 are SNHLY and FYNNEI. Complete variable domain (other parts from reference TRBV2 and TRBJ1-5): EPEVTQTPSHQVTQMGQEVILRCVPISNHLYFYWYRQILGQKVEFLVSFYNNEISEKSEIFDDQFSVERPDGSNFTLKIRSTKLEDSAMYFCASSERVSNQPQHFGDGTRLSIL.

This clonotype occurred many times. The rearrangement joins TRBV7-2 to TRBJ1-2, with D perhaps TRBD1 (5 bases). The V end was cut by 4 bases, the J end by 0 bases, with 9 bases between. The germline CDR1 and CDR2 sequences are SGHTA and FQGNSA. The CDR3 loop spans 14 amino acids. CDR3 region: CASSSRVPNYGYTF. CDR3 bases: TGTGCCAGCAGCTCCAGGGTACCTAACTATGGCTACACCTTC.

This clonotype was recorded a few times. This rearrangement joins TRBV6-2 or TRBV6-3 to TRBJ1-1; no reliable D call. Germline loops: CDR1 MNHEY, CDR2 SVGEGT. Trimming pared 2 bases from V and 1 base from J, leaving 11 bases between. This CDR3 is built from 15 residues. The CDR3 here is CASSYGEGRNTEAFF. The CDR3 nucleotides read TGTGCCAGCAGTTACGGAGAGGGCCGGAACACTGAAGCTTTCTTT.

This chain joins TRBV27 and TRBJ1-2, with 8 positions matching TRBD1. Germline V gives CDR1 MNHEY, CDR2 SMNVEV (reference sequence). The CDR3 totals 17 residues. J was trimmed by 7 bases and V by 7 bases; bases with no gene match: 20. Here the CDR3 reads CASTPRGGQERVGGYTF. For the CDR3, the DNA is TGTGCCAGCACCCCTCGAGGGGGACAGGAAAGGGTCGGTGGCTACACCTTC.

This clonotype has ten or more counts. This CDR3 is CASSLARAYGYTF. The CDR3 coding sequence is TGTGCCAGCAGCTTAGCAAGGGCCTATGGCTACACCTTC. The gene calls are TRBV7-9 and TRBJ1-2; no clear D. V was trimmed by 0 bases and J by 4 bases, leaving 6 bases between them. The CDR3 covers 13 residues. The germline gives CDR1 SEHNR, CDR2 FQNEAQ (reference sequence).